The source of this T cell receptor (beta chain) is a study of blood T cells in healthy people across ages. Study conclusions and caveats: In the absence of known donor CMV status, changes in expanded clonotypes were possibly confounded. In long-lived donors, naive CD4+ cell counts and diversity exceeded those of aged donors.

The CDR3 runs 16 residues. Trimming took 0 bases from V and 1 from J, leaving 15 bases between them. CDR1 and CDR2 from the germline V gene are DFQATT and SNEGSKA (reference sequence). The second PCR ran about 6 to 12 cycles with a sample-barcoded 5' primer and J-beta primers. A single record per CDR3 protein comes from TCRdb applying MiXCR to the 5' RACE reads. The sample lists some 550,000 distinct CDR3 sequences; around 48% were seen once. With regard to this clonotype: The antigen remains unidentified.

Material: blood. This chain uses TRBV20-1 with TRBJ2-5, with D possibly TRBD1 on 5 matching bases. The clonotype was recovered from an elderly man in good health. CDR3 in DNA: TGCAGTGCTAGAGATCCACACCGACAGACCCAAGAGACCCAGTACTTC. Translating gives CSARDPHRQTQETQYF.